A selection of T cell receptor beta chains follows, all from one sample in a study of blood T cell repertoires in COVID-19. Profiled with immunoSEQ multiplex PCR; TCRdb holds only in-frame clones, not every one. Altogether under 300,000 clones are present, 84% being singletons, with the ten largest covering 1.4%. Specimen: peripheral blood. These receptor sequences come from a woman aged 35 to 49 who had recovered from COVID-19. Both conserved end residues are trimmed from each CDR3.

v_call,cdr3_aa
TRBV7-2,ASSPGPGTDYEQY
TRBV6-2/TRBV6-3,ASSRRGETQY
TRBV19,ASSIQGSSYNEQF
TRBV19,ATEDFTGEQF
TRBV18,ASSPGTGPDQPQH
TRBV6-5,ASSYPTSGAF
TRBV6-5,ASSRDQGDPQY
TRBV28,ASRSGQSYEQY
TRBV7-9,ASSFVSGTDINEKLF
TRBV10-3,AISGSDSYNSPLH
TRBV3-1/TRBV3-2,ASSQDHRSGSGGYT
TRBV2,APSLRETQY
TRBV7-9,ASSLAGTPNSPLH
TRBV6-5,ASSSVGGRGEKLF
TRBV3-1/TRBV3-2,ASSQGLTPVN
TRBV9,ASSVVLASQGEQF